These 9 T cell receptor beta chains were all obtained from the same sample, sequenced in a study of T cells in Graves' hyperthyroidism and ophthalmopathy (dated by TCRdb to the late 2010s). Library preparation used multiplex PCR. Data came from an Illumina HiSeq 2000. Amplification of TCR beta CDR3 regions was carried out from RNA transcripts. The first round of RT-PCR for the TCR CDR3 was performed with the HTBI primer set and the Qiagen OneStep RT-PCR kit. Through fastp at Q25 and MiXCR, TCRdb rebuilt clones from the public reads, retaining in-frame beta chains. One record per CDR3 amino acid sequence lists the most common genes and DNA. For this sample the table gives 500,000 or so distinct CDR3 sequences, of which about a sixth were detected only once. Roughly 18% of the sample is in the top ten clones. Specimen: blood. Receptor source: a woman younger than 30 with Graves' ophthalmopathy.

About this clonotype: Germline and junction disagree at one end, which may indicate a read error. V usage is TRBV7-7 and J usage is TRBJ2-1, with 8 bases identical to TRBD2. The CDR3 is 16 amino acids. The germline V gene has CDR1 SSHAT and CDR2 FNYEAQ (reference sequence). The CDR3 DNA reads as TGTGCTAGCAGCTTAGCGAAAGGACTAGCTGACCATGAGCAGTTCTTC. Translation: CASSLAKGLADHEQFF.

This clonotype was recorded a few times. The CDR3 sequence: CATSARLGTSGSYNEQFF. In DNA, the CDR3 is TGTGCCACCAGCGCAAGACTCGGGACTAGCGGGTCCTACAATGAGCAGTTCTTC. This chain connects TRBV15 to TRBJ2-1, with 12 positions matching TRBD2. The germline V gene has CDR1 LNHNV and CDR2 YYDKDF (reference sequence). The V gene end was trimmed by 5 bases and the J gene end by 1 base; junction bases not matched to a gene: 9. The CDR3 is 18 residues long.

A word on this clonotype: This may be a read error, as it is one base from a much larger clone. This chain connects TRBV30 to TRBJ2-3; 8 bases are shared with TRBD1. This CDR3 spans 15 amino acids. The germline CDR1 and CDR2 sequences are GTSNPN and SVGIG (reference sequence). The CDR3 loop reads CAWRRTGSSTNTQYF. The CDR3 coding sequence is TGTGCCTGGAGAAGGACAGGGAGCAGCACAAATACGCAGTATTTT.

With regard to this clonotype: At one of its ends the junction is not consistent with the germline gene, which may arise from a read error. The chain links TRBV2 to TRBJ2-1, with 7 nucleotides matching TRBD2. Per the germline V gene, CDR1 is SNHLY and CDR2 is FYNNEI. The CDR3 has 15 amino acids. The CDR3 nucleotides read TGTGTCAGCAGTAACAGCGGGACCTACTACAATGAGCAGTTCTTC. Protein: CVSSNSGTYYNEQFF.

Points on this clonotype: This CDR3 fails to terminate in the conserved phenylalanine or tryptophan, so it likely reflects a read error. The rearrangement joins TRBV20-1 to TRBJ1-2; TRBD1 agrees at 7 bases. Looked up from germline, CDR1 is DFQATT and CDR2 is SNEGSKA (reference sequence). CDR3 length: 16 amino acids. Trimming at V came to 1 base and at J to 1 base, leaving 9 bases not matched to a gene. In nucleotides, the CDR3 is TGCAGTGCTAGAGTGGAGGGACAGTTATTTAACTATGGCTACACCCTC. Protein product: CSARVEGQLFNYGYTL.

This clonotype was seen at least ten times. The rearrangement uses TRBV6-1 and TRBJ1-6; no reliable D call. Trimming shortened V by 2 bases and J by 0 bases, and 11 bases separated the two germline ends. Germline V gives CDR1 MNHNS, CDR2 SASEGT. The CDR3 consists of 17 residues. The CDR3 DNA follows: TGTGCCAGCAGTGAATCGAGAGCATCCTCCTATAATTCACCCCTCCACTTT. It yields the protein CASSESRASSYNSPLHF.

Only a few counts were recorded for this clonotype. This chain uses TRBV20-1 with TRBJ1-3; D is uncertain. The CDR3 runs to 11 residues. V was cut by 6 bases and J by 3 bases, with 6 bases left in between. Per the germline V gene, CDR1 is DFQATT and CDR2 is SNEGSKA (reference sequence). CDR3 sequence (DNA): TGCAGTGCCTGGGATGGAAACACCATATATTTT. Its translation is CSAWDGNTIYF.

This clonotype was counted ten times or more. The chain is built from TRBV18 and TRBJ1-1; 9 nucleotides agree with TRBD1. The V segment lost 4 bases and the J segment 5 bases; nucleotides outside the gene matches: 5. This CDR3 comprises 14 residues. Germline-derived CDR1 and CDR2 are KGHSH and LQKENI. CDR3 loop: CASSQPDRGTEAFF. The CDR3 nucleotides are TGTGCCAGCTCACAACCGGACAGGGGTACTGAAGCTTTCTTT.

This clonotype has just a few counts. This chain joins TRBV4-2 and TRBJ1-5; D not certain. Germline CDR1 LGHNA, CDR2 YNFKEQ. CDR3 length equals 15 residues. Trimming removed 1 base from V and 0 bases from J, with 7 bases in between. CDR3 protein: CASSQGMNSNQPQHF. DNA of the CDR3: TGTGCCAGCAGCCAAGGGATGAATAGCAATCAGCCCCAGCATTTT.